This T cell receptor beta chain was sequenced for a study of tumor-infiltrating lymphocytes in primary liver carcinoma. V was pared by 5 bases and J by 3 bases, with 8 bases between. The length of the CDR3 is 12 residues. Germline lookup yields CDR1 MDHEN and CDR2 SYDVKM. A note on this clonotype: The antigen is not known.

Using a constant-region primer together with ProtoScript II reverse transcriptase, TCR beta cDNA was made from roughly 500 ng of total RNA. Three-round nested multiplex PCR performed with slightly modified ARM-PCR produced the TCR beta libraries. Two initial PCR rounds of about 10 cycles each paired TRBV1-TRBV30 forward primers with a C-beta reverse primer. Each CDR3 protein is one row after TCRdb ran MiXCR on the multiplex PCR reads. The sample lists about 330,000 distinct CDR3 sequences, approximately 65% occurring once. Blood RNA came from unsorted whole blood; germline DNA was also extracted. Investigators obtained 4 to 5 milliliters of peripheral blood ahead of surgery. Points from the study as a whole: Tumor top-250-clone fraction significantly exceeded that of blood (p = 0.039). It was tumor-adjacent and tumor-blood pairs that overlapped less than tumor region pairs did.

The rearrangement links TRBV28 to TRBJ2-7; D ambiguous. Sequencing used peripheral blood. This TCR was recovered from a man aged 35 to 55 with primary liver carcinoma and hepatitis B virus infection. CDR3 region: CASSQSSYEQYF. The CDR3 DNA reads TGTGCCAGCAGTCAGTCCAGCTACGAGCAGTACTTC.